These T cell receptor beta chains were read from a single sample in a study of cytomegalovirus exposure and HLA in healthy donors. This table comes from immunoSEQ multiplex PCR, and its TCRdb copy is limited to in-frame clones, with some not included. The sample has roughly 150,000 clones; around four fifths are singletons. Sequencing was performed on PBMCs. The receptors stem from a boy younger than 10 in good health and CMV-seronegative. Each CDR3 is given with its conserved first and last residue. D genes are given only for firm matches. A row's size may be missing; if present it is once, few, many or a size class.

J | V | size | D | DNA | CDR3
TRBJ2-1 | TRBV5-1 | - | TRBD2 | TGCGCCAGCAGCGAACGACCGGGACTAGCGGGGAATGAGCAGTTCTTC | CASSERPGLAGNEQFF
TRBJ2-2 | TRBV9 | - | TRBD1 | TGTGCCAGCAGCGGTACTGGACAGGGTACGTCTCCCGGGGAGCTGTTTTTT | CASSGTGQGTSPGELFF
TRBJ2-5 | TRBV4-3 | - | TRBD2 | TGCGCCAGCAGCCAAGAGCGGTTGGCTAGCGGGAGGGAGGGGGCCCAGTACTTC | CASSQERLASGREGAQYF
TRBJ2-3 | TRBV6-6 | - | - | TGTGCCAGCAGTTACCGACAGGTCAACACAGATACGCAGTATTTT | CASSYRQVNTDTQYF
TRBJ1-1 | TRBV6-1 | - | TRBD1 | TGTGCCAGCAGAGCGGGACAGGCGAACACTGAAGCTTTCTTT | CASRAGQANTEAFF
TRBJ1-1 | TRBV7-2 | once | - | TGTGCCAGCAGCCCTAGCAGGGGTCTCCACACTGAAGCTTTCTTT | CASSPSRGLHTEAFF
TRBJ2-1 | TRBV5-1 | - | - | TGCGCCAGCACGGGAGATGAGCAGTTCTTC | CASTGDEQFF
TRBJ2-1 | TRBV18 | - | TRBD1 | TGTGCCAGCTCACCACGGTTACTACAGGGGGCCTACAATGAGCAGTTCTTC | CASSPRLLQGAYNEQFF
TRBJ2-3 | TRBV7-9 | few | - | TGTGCCAGCATCGGAGGGGGGAGGGGGGCGCATAACGCAGATACGCAGTATTTT | CASIGGGRGAHNADTQYF
TRBJ1-6 | TRBV7-2 | - | - | TGTGCCAGCAGCTTAGTAGACAACCTGAATTCACCCCTCCACTTT | CASSLVDNLNSPLHF
TRBJ2-7 | TRBV5-8 | - | TRBD1 | TGTGCCAGCAGCCGGGGACAGCAACCCTCCTACGAGCAGTACTTC | CASSRGQQPSYEQYF
TRBJ2-7 | TRBV10-3 | - | - | TGTGCCATCAGTGCACAGGTTCGCTCCTACGAGCAGTACTTC | CAISAQVRSYEQYF
TRBJ2-7 | TRBV4-2 | - | - | TGTGCCAGCAGCCCGCGGCCTGACAGCCCCTACGAGCAGTACTTC | CASSPRPDSPYEQYF
TRBJ2-1 | TRBV4-1 | - | - | TGCGCCAGCAGCCAGACTCGTGTGGGAGTTCCCTACAATGAGCAGTTCTTC | CASSQTRVGVPYNEQFF
TRBJ2-2 | TRBV5-1 | - | TRBD2 | TGCGCCAGCAGCGGGACTAGCGGAGACACCGGGGAGCTGTTTTTT | CASSGTSGDTGELFF
TRBJ1-5 | TRBV18 | - | TRBD1 | TGTGCCAGCTCACCAACAGGGGGCGGCAATCAGCCCCAGCATTTT | CASSPTGGGNQPQHF
TRBJ1-2 | TRBV7-2 | - | - | TGTGCCAGCAGCCAGAACCCCCTAGGGAGTAACTATGGCTACACCTTC | CASSQNPLGSNYGYTF
TRBJ2-1 | TRBV5-1 | - | - | TGCGCCAGCAGCTCCGGGGACTCAGATAACAATGAGCAGTTCTTC | CASSSGDSDNNEQFF
TRBJ1-5 | TRBV28 | - | - | TGTGCCAGCAGTTCTACAGGGCGCGATCAGCCCCAGCATTTT | CASSSTGRDQPQHF
TRBJ2-7 | TRBV5-6 | once | TRBD1 | TGTGCCAGCAGCGGACAGGGAACCCCCTACGAGCAGTACTTC | CASSGQGTPYEQYF
TRBJ1-3 | TRBV7-6 | - | TRBD1 | TGTGCCAGCAGCTTCGGGACAGGGGCGTCTGGAAACACCATATATTTT | CASSFGTGASGNTIYF
TRBJ1-1 | TRBV7-8 | - | TRBD1 | TGTGCCAGCAGCTTAGACACAGGGGGCCTCACTGAAGCTTTCTTT | CASSLDTGGLTEAFF
TRBJ2-1 | TRBV15 | few | - | TGTGCCACCAGGTCGAGACTAGGGAGCTCCTACAATGAGCAGTTCTTC | CATRSRLGSSYNEQFF
TRBJ1-1 | TRBV2 | few | - | TGTGCCAGCAGTCCACAGAGGGCCTCGAACACTGAAGCTTTCTTT | CASSPQRASNTEAFF
TRBJ2-3 | TRBV7-2 | once | - | TGTGCCAGCAGCTTAGGTGGAGGGAATGTCGCAGATACGCAGTATTTT | CASSLGGGNVADTQYF
TRBJ1-3 | TRBV9 | - | - | TGTGCCAGCAGCCCCAGGCTGGGACAACTAGGAAACACCATATATTTT | CASSPRLGQLGNTIYF
TRBJ1-2 | TRBV10-3 | - | TRBD1 | TGTGCCATCAGTGGCTCCGGGACAGGGCTCTATGGCTACACCTTC | CAISGSGTGLYGYTF
TRBJ2-6 | TRBV15 | - | - | TGTGCCACCAGACACCCCCGCTCTGGGGCCAACGTCCTGACTTTC | CATRHPRSGANVLTF
TRBJ2-3 | TRBV11-2 | - | - | TGTGCCAGCAGCTTGAGGGCGCGTACAGATACGCAGTATTTT | CASSLRARTDTQYF
TRBJ2-7 | TRBV5-5 | - | - | TGTGCCAGCAGCTCTCTCTCGGGACTCTGGTACGAGCAGTACTTC | CASSSLSGLWYEQYF
TRBJ2-5 | TRBV5-1 | few | TRBD1 | TGCGCCAGCAGCTTGAGACCCGGGACAGCTGGCCAAGAGACCCAGTACTTC | CASSLRPGTAGQETQYF
TRBJ1-2 | TRBV11-2 | - | TRBD1 | TGTGCCACCGGGCGGACAGGATATGGCTACATCTTC | CATGRTGYGYIF